This T cell receptor beta chain was recovered during a study of T cells in Graves' hyperthyroidism and ophthalmopathy. Study results and caveats: Classification by a 13 V-J model distinguished ophthalmopathy from stable hyperthyroidism. Within blood appeared most thyroid clonotypes that had expanded above 0.001.

This clonotype was detected ten times or more. As yet, its antigen is unknown. The PBMCs were sourced from fresh peripheral blood (approximately 10 ml). V lost 5 bases and J 7 bases, leaving 20 bases between the germline ends. CDR3 length: 16 residues. Germline-derived CDR1 and CDR2 are SGHTA and FQGNSA. The source material, RNA transcripts, was used to amplify TCR beta CDR3 regions. First-round RT-PCR targeting the TCR CDR3 was performed with the HTBI primer set. TCRdb re-derived calls from the multiplex PCR reads in MiXCR, one entry per CDR3 protein. The repertoire has about 180,000 distinct CDR3 sequences, about 17% of them found once; the top ten carry around 29%.

Input material: blood. This clonotype was obtained from a woman aged 50 to 60 with Graves' hyperthyroidism. The chain has TRBV7-2 and TRBJ1-4; the D gene is possibly TRBD1 (5 bases). In DNA, the CDR3 is TGTGCCAGCAGCCGCGCGATGACAGAAGGGACTGAAAAACTGTTTTTT. It specifies CASSRAMTEGTEKLFF.